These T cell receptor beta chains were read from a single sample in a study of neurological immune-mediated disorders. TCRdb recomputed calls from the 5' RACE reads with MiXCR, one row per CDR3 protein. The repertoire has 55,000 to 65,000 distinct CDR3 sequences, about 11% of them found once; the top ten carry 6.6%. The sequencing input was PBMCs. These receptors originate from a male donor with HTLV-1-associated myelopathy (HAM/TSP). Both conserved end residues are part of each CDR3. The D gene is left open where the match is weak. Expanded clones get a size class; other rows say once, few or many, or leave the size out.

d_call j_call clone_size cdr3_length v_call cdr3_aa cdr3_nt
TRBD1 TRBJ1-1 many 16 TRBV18 CASSLGRGRLGTEAFF TGTGCCAGCTCACTAGGGAGGGGGCGTTTGGGCACTGAAGCTTTCTTT
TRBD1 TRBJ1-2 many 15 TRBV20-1 CSARGEDRDNYGYTF TGCAGTGCTAGAGGAGAGGACAGGGATAACTATGGCTACACCTTC
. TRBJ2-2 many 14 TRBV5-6 CASSLAGTYGELFF TGTGCCAGCAGCTTGGCAGGAACTTACGGGGAGCTGTTTTTT
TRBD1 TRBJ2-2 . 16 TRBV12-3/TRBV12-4 CTSSRGQGGGSGELFF TGTACCAGCAGCCGTGGACAGGGGGGTGGGTCCGGGGAGCTGTTTTTT
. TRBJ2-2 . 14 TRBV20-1 CSARGRCNTGELFF TGCAGTGCTAGAGGAAGGTGTAACACCGGGGAGCTGTTTTTT
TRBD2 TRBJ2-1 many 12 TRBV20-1 CSGAGDLNEQFF TGCAGTGGAGCGGGGGATCTGAATGAGCAGTTCTTC
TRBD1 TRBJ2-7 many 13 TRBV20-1 CSAAPGTDYEQYF TGCAGTGCCGCTCCCGGGACAGATTACGAGCAGTACTTC
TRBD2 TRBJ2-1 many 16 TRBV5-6 CASSLWNSGVYNEQFF TGTGCCAGCAGCTTGTGGAATAGCGGGGTATACAATGAGCAGTTCTTC
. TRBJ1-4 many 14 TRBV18 CASSRDYRDEKLFF TGTGCCAGCTCACGGGATTACAGGGATGAAAAACTGTTTTTT
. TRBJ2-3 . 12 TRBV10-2 CASSETGAFPYF TGCGCCAGCAGTGAGACCGGCGCCTTTCCGTATTTT
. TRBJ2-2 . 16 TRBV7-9 CASSTPATSNIGELFF TGTGCCAGCAGCACCCCGGCGACTTCGAACATCGGGGAGCTGTTTTTT
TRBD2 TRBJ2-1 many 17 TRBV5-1 CASSFSLTSGGGNEQFF TGCGCCAGCAGCTTTTCCCTGACTAGCGGGGGGGGAAATGAGCAGTTCTTC
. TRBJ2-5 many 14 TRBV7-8 CASSLERAVETQYF TGTGCCAGCAGCTTAGAGCGGGCCGTGGAGACCCAGTACTTC
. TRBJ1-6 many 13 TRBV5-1 CASSLDSDSPLHF TGCGCCAGCAGCCTGGACAGTGATTCACCCCTCCACTTT
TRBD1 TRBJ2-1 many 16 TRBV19 CASSTPQGASYNEQFF TGTGCCAGTAGTACCCCGCAGGGGGCATCCTACAATGAGCAGTTCTTC
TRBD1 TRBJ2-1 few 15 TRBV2 CASSEWTGANNEQFF TGTGCCAGCAGTGAGTGGACAGGGGCGAACAATGAGCAGTTCTTC
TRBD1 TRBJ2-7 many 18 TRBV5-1 CASSLAVRVLGQGDEQYF TGCGCCAGCAGCTTGGCCGTCCGGGTATTGGGACAGGGGGACGAGCAGTACTTC
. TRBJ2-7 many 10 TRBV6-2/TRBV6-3 CASSGGEQYF TGTGCCAGCAGCGGCGGAGAGCAGTACTTC
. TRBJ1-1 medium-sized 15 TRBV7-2 CASSPSGGQNTEAFF TGTGCCAGCAGCCCGTCGGGAGGGCAGAACACTGAAGCTTTCTTT
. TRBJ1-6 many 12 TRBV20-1 CSVTNRVSPLHF TGCAGTGTTACGAACAGGGTTTCACCCCTCCACTTT
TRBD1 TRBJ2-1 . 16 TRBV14 CASSQRGQGFDNEQFF TGTGCCAGCAGCCAAAGGGGACAGGGGTTCGACAATGAGCAGTTCTTC
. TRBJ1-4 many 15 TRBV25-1 CASSDWGTGDEKLFF TGTGCCAGCAGTGATTGGGGCACAGGAGATGAAAAACTGTTTTTT
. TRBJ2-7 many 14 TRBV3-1 CASSVTSRDSEQYF TGTGCCAGCAGTGTCACCTCCAGGGACTCCGAGCAGTACTTC
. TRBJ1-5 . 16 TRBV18 CASSPAGGGYNQPQHF TGTGCCAGCTCACCGGCGGGGGGGGGCTACAATCAGCCCCAGCATTTT
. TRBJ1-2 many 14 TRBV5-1 CASSPRTDYYGYTF TGCGCCAGCAGCCCACGGACGGACTACTATGGCTACACCTTC
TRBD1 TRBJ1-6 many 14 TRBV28 CASSRDRVGSPLHF TGTGCCAGCAGCCGGGACAGGGTAGGATCACCCCTCCACTTT
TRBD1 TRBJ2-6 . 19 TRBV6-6 CASSYSVWDRYSGANVLTF TGTGCCAGCAGTTACTCAGTCTGGGACAGGTACTCTGGGGCCAACGTCCTGACTTTC
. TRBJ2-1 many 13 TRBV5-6 CASSFGGYNEQFF TGTGCCAGCAGCTTTGGTGGGTACAATGAGCAGTTCTTC
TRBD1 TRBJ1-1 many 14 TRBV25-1 CASSDRGPGTEAFF TGTGCCAGTTCGGACAGGGGCCCGGGCACTGAAGCTTTCTTT
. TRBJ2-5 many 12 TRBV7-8 CASSLPPGSQYF TGTGCCAGCAGCTTACCTCCGGGATCCCAGTACTTC
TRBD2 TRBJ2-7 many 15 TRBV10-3 CAISGLAGEQSEQYF TGTGCCATCAGTGGACTAGCGGGGGAACAATCTGAGCAGTACTTC
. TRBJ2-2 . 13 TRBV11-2 CASSLVGVGELFF TGTGCCAGCAGCTTAGTAGGAGTCGGGGAGCTGTTTTTT
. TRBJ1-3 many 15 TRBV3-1 CASSQDIQSGNTIYF TGTGCCAGCAGCCAAGATATTCAATCTGGAAACACCATATATTTT
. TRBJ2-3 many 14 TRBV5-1 CASSLRARADTQYF TGCGCCAGCAGCTTAAGGGCTAGAGCGGATACGCAGTATTTT
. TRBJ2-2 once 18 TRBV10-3 CAISESMTIQMNARELFF TGTGCCATCAGTGAGTCGATGACCATCCAGATGAACGCCAGGGAGCTGTTTTTT
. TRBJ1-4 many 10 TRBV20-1 CSAREEKLFF TGCAGTGCTAGAGAAGAAAAACTGTTTTTT
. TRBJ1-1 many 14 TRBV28 CASSIGGPWTEAFF TGTGCCAGCAGTATCGGGGGCCCATGGACTGAAGCTTTCTTT
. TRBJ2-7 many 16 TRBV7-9 CASSPRAVGGPNEQYF TGTGCCAGCAGCCCGAGGGCTGTCGGGGGCCCCAACGAGCAGTACTTC
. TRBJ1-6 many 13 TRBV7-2 CASSRTRNSPLHF TGTGCCAGCAGCCGCACACGTAATTCACCCCTCCACTTT
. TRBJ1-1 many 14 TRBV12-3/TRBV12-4 CASSLAGGNTEAFF TGTGCCAGCAGTTTAGCTGGTGGGAACACTGAAGCTTTCTTT
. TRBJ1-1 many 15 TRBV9 CASSVVPGQNTEAFF TGTGCCAGCAGCGTAGTCCCAGGACAGAACACTGAAGCTTTCTTT
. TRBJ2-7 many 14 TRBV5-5 CASSFGQTLYEQYF TGTGCCAGCAGCTTTGGACAGACACTCTACGAGCAGTACTTC